The present T cell receptor (beta chain) was sequenced within a study of blood T cells in healthy people across ages. Through a sample-barcoded 5' primer and a J-beta primer mix, a second PCR was run for roughly 6 to 11 cycles. Each cDNA molecule carried a tag from a template-switch adaptor that contained 12 random nucleotides. TCRdb reanalysed the 5' RACE reads using MiXCR and keeps one entry per CDR3 protein. Of 550,000 to 700,000 distinct CDR3 sequences in the sample, 25% to 30% were seen once. Germline CDR1 and CDR2: KGHSH and LQKENI. V shed 1 base and J 1 base; nucleotides not matched to a gene: 4. The CDR3 is made up of 15 amino acids.

The sequencing sample was made of blood. The chain links TRBV18 to TRBJ2-7; 7 bases match TRBD2. The source is a woman aged 70 to 79 in good health. CDR3 sequence reads: CASSPLGAGSYEQYF. CDR3 bases: TGTGCCAGCTCACCACTGGGAGCGGGGTCCTACGAGCAGTACTTC.